These T cell receptor beta chains were read from a single sample in a study of blood T cell repertoires in COVID-19. The table came from immunoSEQ multiplex PCR; TCRdb's copy has only in-frame clones and leaves some out. The sample holds roughly 100,000 clones, about 85% seen once. The specimen was peripheral blood. All receptors derive from a man aged 45-60 years with active COVID-19. The CDR3 runs from the conserved cysteine through the conserved F or W. Fields, in order: D gene, J gene, V gene, clone size, CDR3 DNA, CDR3 protein. D genes are given only for firm matches. Clone size appears in some rows only: once, few, many, or a class for an expanded clone.

- TRBJ1-5 TRBV7-2 - TGTGCCAGCAGCTTACATTCGGGGGGTAATCAGCCCCAGCATTTT CASSLHSGGNQPQHF
TRBD2 TRBJ2-3 TRBV6-5 - TGTGCCAGCAGGCAAACTAGCGTCGCAGATACGCAGTATTTT CASRQTSVADTQYF
TRBD1 TRBJ1-2 TRBV25-1 - TGTGCCAGCAGCCAGGACAGGTATGGCTACACCTTC CASSQDRYGYTF
TRBD2 TRBJ2-7 TRBV4-2 few TGTGCCAGCAGCCAGTCCCCGTCGGGACTAGCGGGCTATACCTACGAGCAGTACTTC CASSQSPSGLAGYTYEQYF
- TRBJ2-4 TRBV4-3 - TGCGCCAGCAGCCAAGATAGGGCGGAGGGCGTAAGGAATCAGTACTTC CASSQDRAEGVRNQYF
- TRBJ2-2 TRBV7-3 - TGTGCCAGCAGCTTAAATTCAGGACTGGAGAGGGGGGAGCTGTTTTTT CASSLNSGLERGELFF
- TRBJ1-4 TRBV3-1/TRBV3-2 - TGTGCCAGCAGCCAAGTTATCCCCAGAAAACTGTTTTTT CASSQVIPRKLFF
TRBD2 TRBJ2-3 TRBV7-2 - TGTGCCAGCAGCTTTTTGGGTCGGGAGGGGGATACGCAGTATTTT CASSFLGREGDTQYF
- TRBJ1-5 TRBV10-3 - TGTGCCATCACACAGAATAGCAATCAGCCCCAGCATTTT CAITQNSNQPQHF
TRBD1 TRBJ2-3 TRBV19 few TGTGCCAGTAGTATAGCAGGGGGAAATACGCAGTATTTT CASSIAGGNTQYF
TRBD1 TRBJ2-7 TRBV7-2 - TGTGCCAGCAGCTTAGTCCGGACAGGGATCTACGAGCAGTACTTC CASSLVRTGIYEQYF
TRBD1 TRBJ2-7 TRBV11-1 few TGTGCCAGCAGCTGGGGACAGGGGGCCTACGAGCAGTACTTC CASSWGQGAYEQYF
- TRBJ2-3 TRBV9 - TGTGCCAGCAGCGTAGATCCGGGAAGCACAGATACGCAGTATTTT CASSVDPGSTDTQYF
- TRBJ1-5 TRBV13 - TGTGCCAGCAGCTCCGCGGGGGGCAAGCAGCCCCAGCATTTT CASSSAGGKQPQHF
TRBD1 TRBJ1-6 TRBV6-1 - TGTGCCAGCAGTGAGGGACAGTATAATTCACCCCTCCACTTT CASSEGQYNSPLHF
- TRBJ2-2 TRBV6-2/TRBV6-3 - TGTGCCAGCAGTTCAGCACAGGGAAACACCGGGGAGCTGTTTTTT CASSSAQGNTGELFF
TRBD2 TRBJ2-1 TRBV7-3 - TGTGCCAGCAGCCCCATAGCGGGGGGGCCAGTAGCTGAGCAGTTCTTC CASSPIAGGPVAEQFF
- TRBJ1-1 TRBV25-1 - TGTGCCAGCAGTGTAGGGGCGAACACTGAAGCTTTCTTT CASSVGANTEAFF
- TRBJ2-7 TRBV13 - TGTGCCAGCACCACGCTTGGTTTATCGGGGAGCTCCTACGAGCAGTACTTC CASTTLGLSGSSYEQYF
TRBD1 TRBJ1-2 TRBV5-1 few TGCGCCAGCAACCAAGACAGGGATGGCTACACCTTC CASNQDRDGYTF
- TRBJ2-1 TRBV3-1/TRBV3-2 - TGTGCCAGCAGCCCTACTACGGGGGGCTATGAGCAGTTCTTC CASSPTTGGYEQFF
- TRBJ2-2 TRBV7-9 - TGTGCCAGCAGTAGAGGGGGAACCGGGGAGCTGTTTTTT CASSRGGTGELFF
- TRBJ1-1 TRBV5-5 - TGTGCCAGCAGCTTGCGGGATCTGAACACTGAAGCTTTCTTT CASSLRDLNTEAFF
TRBD2 TRBJ2-5 TRBV30 - TGTGCCTGCGGTAGCGGGGGGGCTCGGGAGACCCAGTACTTC CACGSGGARETQYF
TRBD2 TRBJ2-3 TRBV4-2 - TGTGCCAGCAGCAGACTAGCGGGGAGCACAGATACGCAGTATTTT CASSRLAGSTDTQYF
- TRBJ2-1 TRBV12-5 - TGTGCTAGTGGTTTGGGCACTAACAATGAGCAGTTCTTC CASGLGTNNEQFF
- TRBJ1-1 TRBV7-9 - TGTGCCAGCAGCCAACCACGATGGTGGCAGGGGATGGATGAAGCTTTCTTT CASSQPRWWQGMDEAFF
- TRBJ2-3 TRBV24-1 - TGTGCCACCAGTGACCCTAATGTAGGACACTGGCAGTATTTT CATSDPNVGHWQYF
- TRBJ2-3 TRBV5-1 - TGCGCCAGCGGCCCGACCGGACTGTTCACAGATACGCAGTATTTT CASGPTGLFTDTQYF
- TRBJ1-3 TRBV2 - TGTGCCAGCAGGGCGGGGATTGGTGGAAACACCATATATTTT CASRAGIGGNTIYF
TRBD2 TRBJ2-7 TRBV3-1/TRBV3-2 - TGTGCCAGCAGCCCCTACGCGCGGGGGGTATACGAGCAGTACTTC CASSPYARGVYEQYF
TRBD1 TRBJ2-7 TRBV19 - TGTGCCAGTAGGCCTCAGGCGGGCGCCGGGACAGGGGGGTCCGAGCAGTACTTC CASRPQAGAGTGGSEQYF
TRBD2 TRBJ2-5 TRBV2 - TGTGCCAGCGGAGCGGGGGTGGAGACCCAGTACTTC CASGAGVETQYF
TRBD1 TRBJ2-7 TRBV5-1 once TGCGCCAGCAGCCCTGGACAGGGAAGACTCTACGAGCAGTACTTC CASSPGQGRLYEQYF
- TRBJ2-2 TRBV5-8 - TGTGCCAGCAGCAGAGACAGTCTCGTTAGCACCGGGGAGCTGTTTTTT CASSRDSLVSTGELFF
TRBD2 TRBJ2-3 TRBV10-3 once TGTGCCATCGGGTCCGGACTAGCGGGGGTAGATACGCAGTATTTT CAIGSGLAGVDTQYF
- TRBJ1-2 TRBV19 - TGTGCCAGTAGTATAGGGAGTACAGGAAAAGATGGCTACACCTTC CASSIGSTGKDGYTF
- TRBJ2-5 TRBV5-6 - TGTGCCAGCAGCTTCCGAGGGTCCCCAGAGACCCAGTACTTC CASSFRGSPETQYF
TRBD1 TRBJ1-2 TRBV3-1/TRBV3-2 - TGTGCCAGCAGCCAAGGGGGCGGACAGGGCTCTGGCTACACCTTC CASSQGGGQGSGYTF
- TRBJ2-3 TRBV21-1 - TGTGCCAGCAGCAAAAAGAAGACTAGCGGGGGCCCTTATAGCACAGATACGCAGTATTTT CASSKKKTSGGPYSTDTQYF
- TRBJ2-2 TRBV7-9 - TGTGCCAGCAGCCTGGCCGACACCGGGGAGCTGTTTTTT CASSLADTGELFF
- TRBJ2-2 TRBV3-1/TRBV3-2 - TGTGCCAGCAGTAGGAGGGGTTCCGGGGAGCTGTTTTTT CASSRRGSGELFF